These T cell receptor beta chains were read from a single sample in a study of blood T cell repertoires in COVID-19. Using immunoSEQ multiplex PCR, the repertoire was profiled, and TCRdb retains in-frame clones only, with some absent. The data hold about 82,000 clones, with 80% observed a single time. The sequenced sample was peripheral blood. The receptors here all came from a woman aged 35 to 49 with active or convalescent COVID-19. Both conserved end residues are trimmed from each CDR3. Clone sizes are given selectively: once, few, many, or a class where the clone is expanded.

v_gene: TRBV18; abundance: NA; CDR3aa: ASSPPGAEKAF
v_gene: TRBV6-2/TRBV6-3; abundance: NA; CDR3aa: ASSRTQGSSYEQY
v_gene: TRBV7-9; abundance: NA; CDR3aa: ASTLGTGSPSYEQY
v_gene: TRBV24-1; abundance: few; CDR3aa: ATSDRDSHSGNTIY
v_gene: TRBV6-1; abundance: once; CDR3aa: ASSETSGGSTDTQY
v_gene: TRBV29-1; abundance: NA; CDR3aa: STWTVFPNTEAF
v_gene: TRBV7-3; abundance: few; CDR3aa: ASSSPRGGRHEQF
v_gene: TRBV4-3; abundance: NA; CDR3aa: ASSRASGRGNTGELF
v_gene: TRBV25-1; abundance: NA; CDR3aa: ASSVPSGWADTQY
v_gene: TRBV30; abundance: NA; CDR3aa: AWSSTGLRGYGYT
v_gene: TRBV2; abundance: few; CDR3aa: ASNSRTREAFEAF
v_gene: TRBV9; abundance: NA; CDR3aa: ASSVDAGDYGYT
v_gene: TRBV7-2; abundance: NA; CDR3aa: ASSLDGGSYNEQF
v_gene: TRBV4-3; abundance: NA; CDR3aa: ASSQEGRGETQY
v_gene: TRBV3-1/TRBV3-2; abundance: few; CDR3aa: ASSQGLVTWNEQF
v_gene: TRBV7-9; abundance: few; CDR3aa: ASSFKATQETQY
v_gene: TRBV5-1; abundance: few; CDR3aa: ASSAGQQGTEQY
v_gene: TRBV10-3; abundance: few; CDR3aa: ATTDTSSYEQY
v_gene: TRBV5-1; abundance: NA; CDR3aa: ASSLVGQNNSPLH
v_gene: TRBV9; abundance: NA; CDR3aa: ASSAGSGVQETQY
v_gene: TRBV6-2/TRBV6-3; abundance: NA; CDR3aa: ASSYLITGQVNQPQH
v_gene: TRBV4-2; abundance: NA; CDR3aa: ASSQEGSGRAWGVADTQY
v_gene: TRBV30; abundance: NA; CDR3aa: AWSVPASGGRTQF
v_gene: TRBV6-2/TRBV6-3; abundance: NA; CDR3aa: ASRPTGSGVETQY
v_gene: TRBV5-1; abundance: NA; CDR3aa: ASSRVYGGGQASPLH
v_gene: TRBV5-1; abundance: NA; CDR3aa: ASSLTGEETQY
v_gene: TRBV4-2; abundance: once; CDR3aa: ASSQGPSYEQY
v_gene: TRBV11-2; abundance: NA; CDR3aa: ASSITGAKNTEAF
v_gene: TRBV18; abundance: NA; CDR3aa: ASSPTLTSGYT
v_gene: TRBV5-4; abundance: NA; CDR3aa: ASSRTGSGTQY
v_gene: TRBV9; abundance: medium-sized; CDR3aa: ASSVGYNYEQY
v_gene: TRBV7-3; abundance: NA; CDR3aa: ASSPRQGPYEQY
v_gene: TRBV5-1; abundance: NA; CDR3aa: ASSPRDRNYEQY
v_gene: TRBV11-3; abundance: NA; CDR3aa: ASSQPWDLTYYEQY
v_gene: TRBV7-6; abundance: NA; CDR3aa: ASSDNRGRTGELF
v_gene: TRBV4-3; abundance: NA; CDR3aa: ASSPGLAGHNEQF
v_gene: TRBV6-5; abundance: NA; CDR3aa: ASSYSASGIGEQY
v_gene: TRBV15; abundance: once; CDR3aa: ATSREGQATIY
v_gene: TRBV20-1; abundance: NA; CDR3aa: SARRDYEQY
v_gene: TRBV25-1; abundance: once; CDR3aa: ASSDRGVGELF
v_gene: TRBV6-6; abundance: few; CDR3aa: ASSYSTGLNEKLF
v_gene: TRBV5-5; abundance: NA; CDR3aa: ASSPRGVLNTEAF
v_gene: TRBV11-2; abundance: NA; CDR3aa: ASSLSRDRDTQY
v_gene: TRBV10-3; abundance: NA; CDR3aa: AISATGGGNTIY
v_gene: TRBV6-2/TRBV6-3; abundance: NA; CDR3aa: ASSYPDEQF
v_gene: TRBV2; abundance: NA; CDR3aa: ASRGTVGNEKLF
v_gene: TRBV19; abundance: NA; CDR3aa: ASSVQGEGRGYT
v_gene: TRBV19; abundance: NA; CDR3aa: ASSISATGRDRSPLH
v_gene: TRBV2; abundance: NA; CDR3aa: ASSLDPLQETQY
v_gene: TRBV23-1; abundance: NA; CDR3aa: ASSKCPGQRTYYEQY